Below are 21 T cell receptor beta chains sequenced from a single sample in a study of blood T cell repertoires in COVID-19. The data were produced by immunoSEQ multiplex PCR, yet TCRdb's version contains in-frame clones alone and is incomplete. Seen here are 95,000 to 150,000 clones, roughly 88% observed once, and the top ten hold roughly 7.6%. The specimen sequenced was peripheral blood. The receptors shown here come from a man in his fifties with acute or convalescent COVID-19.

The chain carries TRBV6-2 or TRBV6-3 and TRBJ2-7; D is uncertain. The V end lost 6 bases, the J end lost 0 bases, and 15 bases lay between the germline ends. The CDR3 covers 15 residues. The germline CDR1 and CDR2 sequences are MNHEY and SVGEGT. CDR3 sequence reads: CASSPVKPFSYEQYF. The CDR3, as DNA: TGTGCCAGCAGCCCCGTCAAGCCATTCTCCTACGAGCAGTACTTC.

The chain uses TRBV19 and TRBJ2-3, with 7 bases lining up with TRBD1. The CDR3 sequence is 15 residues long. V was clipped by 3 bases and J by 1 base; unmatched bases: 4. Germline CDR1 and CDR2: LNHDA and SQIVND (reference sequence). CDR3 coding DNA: TGTGCCAGTAGTATGGGACAGCTAGGCACAGATACGCAGTATTTT. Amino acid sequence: CASSMGQLGTDTQYF.

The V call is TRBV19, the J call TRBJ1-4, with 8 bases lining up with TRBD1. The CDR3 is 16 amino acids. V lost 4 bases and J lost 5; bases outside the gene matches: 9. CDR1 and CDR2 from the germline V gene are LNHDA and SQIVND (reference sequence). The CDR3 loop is CASSTPRQGLNEKLFF. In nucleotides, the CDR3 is TGTGCCAGTAGTACCCCTCGACAGGGGCTGAATGAAAAACTGTTTTTT.

In DNA, the CDR3 is TGTGCCAGCAGCTTAGGGGCGGGAGTCCCAGATACGCAGTATTTT. This sequence encodes CASSLGAGVPDTQYF. This chain uses TRBV7-2 with TRBJ2-3; TRBD2 matches 7 bases. CDR1 is SGHTA and CDR2 is FQGNSA in the germline V gene. The CDR3 runs to 15 residues. After removal of 1 base from V and 4 bases from J, the junction contained 5 bases not matched to a gene.

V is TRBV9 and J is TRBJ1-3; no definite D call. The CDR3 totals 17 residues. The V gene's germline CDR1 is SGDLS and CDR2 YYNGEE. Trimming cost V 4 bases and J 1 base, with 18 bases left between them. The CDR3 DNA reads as TGTGCCAGCAGCACCCGACCGATCGGAGGTTCTGGAAACACCATATATTTT. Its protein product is CASSTRPIGGSGNTIYF.

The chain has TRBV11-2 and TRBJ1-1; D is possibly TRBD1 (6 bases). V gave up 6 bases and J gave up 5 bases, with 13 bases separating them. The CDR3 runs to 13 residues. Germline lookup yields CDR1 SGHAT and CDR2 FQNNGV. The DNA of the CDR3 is TGTGCCAGCAGGGGAGGGGGGGCTACTGAAGCTTTCTTT. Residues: CASRGGGATEAFF.

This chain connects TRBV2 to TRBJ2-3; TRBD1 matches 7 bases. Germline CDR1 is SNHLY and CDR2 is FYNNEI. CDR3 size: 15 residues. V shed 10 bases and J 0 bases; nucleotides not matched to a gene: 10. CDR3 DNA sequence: TGTGCCACCAAAGGACAGGCCTCTAGCACAGATACGCAGTATTTT. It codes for CATKGQASSTDTQYF.

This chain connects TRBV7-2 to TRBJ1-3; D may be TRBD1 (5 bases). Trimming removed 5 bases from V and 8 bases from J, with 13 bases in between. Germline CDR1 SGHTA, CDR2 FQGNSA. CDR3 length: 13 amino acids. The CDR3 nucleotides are TGTGCCAGCAGCATGGACACTACTCACACCATATATTTT. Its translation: CASSMDTTHTIYF.

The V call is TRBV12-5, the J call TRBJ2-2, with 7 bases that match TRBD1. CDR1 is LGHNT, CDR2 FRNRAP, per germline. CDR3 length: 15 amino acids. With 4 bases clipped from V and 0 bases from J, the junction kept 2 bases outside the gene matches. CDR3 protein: CASGSGQTNTGELFF. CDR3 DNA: TGTGCTAGTGGTTCGGGACAGACGAACACCGGGGAGCTGTTTTTT.

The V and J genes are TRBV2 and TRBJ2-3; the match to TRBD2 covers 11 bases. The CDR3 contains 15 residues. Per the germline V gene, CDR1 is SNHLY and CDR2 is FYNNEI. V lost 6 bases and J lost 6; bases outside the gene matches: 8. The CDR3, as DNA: TGTGCCAGCAGACACGGACTAGCGGGTGTGGATACGCAGTATTTT. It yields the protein CASRHGLAGVDTQYF.

In DNA, the CDR3 is TGTGCCAGCAGTTACGGGGAGGGCCAGCCCCAGCATTTT. Translating it yields CASSYGEGQPQHF. This chain connects TRBV6-5 to TRBJ1-5; D is undetermined. V was shortened by 2 bases and J by 7 bases, with 9 bases between the two germline ends. The CDR3 has 13 amino acids. Germline CDR1 MNHEY, CDR2 SVGAGI.

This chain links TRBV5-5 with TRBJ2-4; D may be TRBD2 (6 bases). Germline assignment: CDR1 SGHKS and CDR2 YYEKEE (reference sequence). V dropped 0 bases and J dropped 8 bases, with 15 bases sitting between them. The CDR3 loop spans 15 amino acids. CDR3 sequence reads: CASSLDGATGDIQYF. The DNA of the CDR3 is TGTGCCAGCAGCTTGGATGGGGCAACGGGGGACATTCAGTACTTC.

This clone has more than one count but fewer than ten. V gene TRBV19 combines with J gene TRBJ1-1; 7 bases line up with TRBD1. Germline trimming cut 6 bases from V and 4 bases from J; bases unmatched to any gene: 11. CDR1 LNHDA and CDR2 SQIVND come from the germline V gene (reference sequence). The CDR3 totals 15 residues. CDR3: CASREQGPRITEAFF. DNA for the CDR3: TGTGCCAGTAGGGAACAGGGGCCTCGAATCACTGAAGCTTTCTTT. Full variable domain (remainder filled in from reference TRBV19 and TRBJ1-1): DGGITQSPKYLFRKEGQNVTLSCEQNLNHDAMYWYRQDPGQGLRLIYYSQIVNDFQKGDIAEGYSVSREKKESFPLTVTSAQKNPTAFYLCASREQGPRITEAFFGQGTRLTVV.

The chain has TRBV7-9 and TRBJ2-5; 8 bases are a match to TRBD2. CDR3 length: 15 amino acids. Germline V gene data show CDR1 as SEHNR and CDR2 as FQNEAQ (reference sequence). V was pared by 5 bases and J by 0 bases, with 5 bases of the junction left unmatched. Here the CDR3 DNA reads TGTGCCAGCAGCCTACAGCGGGAGTACCAAGAGACCCAGTACTTC. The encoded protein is CASSLQREYQETQYF.

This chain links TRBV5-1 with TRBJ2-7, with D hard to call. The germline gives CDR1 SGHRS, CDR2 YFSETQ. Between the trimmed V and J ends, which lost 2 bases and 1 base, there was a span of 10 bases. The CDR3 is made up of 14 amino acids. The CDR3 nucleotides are TGCGCCAGCAGCTTTTCGGGTAGATCCTACGAGCAGTACTTC. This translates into CASSFSGRSYEQYF.

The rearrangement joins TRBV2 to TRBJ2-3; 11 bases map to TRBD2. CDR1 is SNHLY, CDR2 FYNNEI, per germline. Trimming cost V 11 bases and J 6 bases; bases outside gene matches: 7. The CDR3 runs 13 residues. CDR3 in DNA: TGTGCCCCTACTAGCGGGAGAGGGGATACGCAGTATTTT. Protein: CAPTSGRGDTQYF.

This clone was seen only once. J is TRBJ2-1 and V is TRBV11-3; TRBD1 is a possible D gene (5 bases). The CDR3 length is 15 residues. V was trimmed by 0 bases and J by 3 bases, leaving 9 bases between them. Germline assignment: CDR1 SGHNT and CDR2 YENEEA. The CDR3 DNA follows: TGTGCCAGCAGCTTAGATCCAGGGCACTACAATGAGCAGTTCTTC. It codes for CASSLDPGHYNEQFF.

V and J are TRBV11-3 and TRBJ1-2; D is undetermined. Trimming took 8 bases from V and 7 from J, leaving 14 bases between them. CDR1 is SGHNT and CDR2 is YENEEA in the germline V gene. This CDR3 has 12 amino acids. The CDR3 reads CASGMNSGGYTF. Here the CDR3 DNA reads TGTGCCAGCGGAATGAATAGCGGTGGCTACACCTTC.

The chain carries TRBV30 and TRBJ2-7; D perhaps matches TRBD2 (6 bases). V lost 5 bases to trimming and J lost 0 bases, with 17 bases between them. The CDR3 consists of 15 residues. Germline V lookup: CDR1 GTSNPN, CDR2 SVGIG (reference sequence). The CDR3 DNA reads TGTGCCTGGGGGGGTGGCGGGACGGTCTCCTACGAGCAGTACTTC. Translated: CAWGGGGTVSYEQYF.

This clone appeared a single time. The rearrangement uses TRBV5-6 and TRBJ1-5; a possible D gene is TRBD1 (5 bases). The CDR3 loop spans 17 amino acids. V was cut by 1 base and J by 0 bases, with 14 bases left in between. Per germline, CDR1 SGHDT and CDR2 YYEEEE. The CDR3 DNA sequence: TGTGCCAGCAGCTTGAATGGCGGGGGGTATAGCAATCAGCCCCAGCATTTT. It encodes CASSLNGGGYSNQPQHF.

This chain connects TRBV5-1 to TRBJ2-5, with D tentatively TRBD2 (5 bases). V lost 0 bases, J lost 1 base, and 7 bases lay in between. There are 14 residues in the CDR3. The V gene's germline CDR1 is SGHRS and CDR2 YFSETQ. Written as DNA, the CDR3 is TGCGCCAGCAGCTTGGGACTAACCCAAGAGACCCAGTACTTC. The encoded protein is CASSLGLTQETQYF.